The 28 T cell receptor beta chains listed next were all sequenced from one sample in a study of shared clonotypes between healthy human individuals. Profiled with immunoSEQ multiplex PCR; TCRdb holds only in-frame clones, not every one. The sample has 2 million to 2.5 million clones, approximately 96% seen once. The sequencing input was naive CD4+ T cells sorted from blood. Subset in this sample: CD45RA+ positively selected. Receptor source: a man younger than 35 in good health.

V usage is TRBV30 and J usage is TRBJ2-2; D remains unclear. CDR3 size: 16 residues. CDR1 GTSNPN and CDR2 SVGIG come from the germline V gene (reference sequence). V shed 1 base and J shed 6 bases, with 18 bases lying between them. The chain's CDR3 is CAWSARVTFRAGELFF. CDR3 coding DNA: TGTGCCTGGAGTGCAAGAGTAACCTTCCGGGCCGGGGAGCTGTTTTTT.

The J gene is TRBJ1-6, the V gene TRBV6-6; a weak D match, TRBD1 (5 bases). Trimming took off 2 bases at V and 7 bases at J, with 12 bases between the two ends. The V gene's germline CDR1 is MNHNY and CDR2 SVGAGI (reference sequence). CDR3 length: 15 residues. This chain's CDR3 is CASSYLGDGNSPLHF. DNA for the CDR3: TGTGCCAGCAGTTACCTGGGGGACGGCAATTCACCCCTCCACTTT.

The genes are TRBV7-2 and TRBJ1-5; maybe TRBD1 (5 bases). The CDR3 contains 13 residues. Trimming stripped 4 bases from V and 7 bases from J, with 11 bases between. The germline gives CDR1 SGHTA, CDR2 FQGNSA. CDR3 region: CASSWEGTQPQHF. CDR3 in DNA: TGTGCCAGCAGCTGGGAGGGGACCCAGCCCCAGCATTTT.

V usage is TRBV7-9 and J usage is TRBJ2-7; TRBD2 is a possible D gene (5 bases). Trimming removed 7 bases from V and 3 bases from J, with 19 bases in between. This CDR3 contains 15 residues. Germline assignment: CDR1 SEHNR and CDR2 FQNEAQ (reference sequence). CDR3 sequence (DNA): TGTGCCAGCACCCTTAGTTCCGGGAAAGGCTACGAGCAGTACTTC. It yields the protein CASTLSSGKGYEQYF.

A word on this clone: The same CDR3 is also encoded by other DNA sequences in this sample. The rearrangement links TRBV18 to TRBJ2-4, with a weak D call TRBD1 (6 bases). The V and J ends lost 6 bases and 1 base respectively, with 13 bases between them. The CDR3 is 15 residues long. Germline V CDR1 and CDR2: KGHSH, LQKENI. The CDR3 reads CASSPSQGAKNIQYF. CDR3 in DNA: TGTGCCAGCTCCCCATCTCAGGGGGCCAAAAACATTCAGTACTTC. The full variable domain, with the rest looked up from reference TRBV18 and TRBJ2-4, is NAGVMQNPRHLVRRRGQEARLRCSPMKGHSHVYWYRQLPEEGLKFMVYLQKENIIDESGMPKERFSAEFPKEGPSILRIQQVVRGDSAAYFCASSPSQGAKNIQYFGAGTRLSVL.

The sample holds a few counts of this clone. Written as DNA, the CDR3 is TGTGCTAGTGGTCGGACAGGGGGCACTGAAGCTTTCTTT. This sequence encodes CASGRTGGTEAFF. V gene TRBV12-5 combines with J gene TRBJ1-1; 10 bases align to TRBD1. Per the germline V gene, CDR1 is LGHNT and CDR2 is FRNRAP. The V gene end was trimmed by 5 bases and the J gene end by 4 bases; junction bases not matched to a gene: 1. There are 13 residues in the CDR3.

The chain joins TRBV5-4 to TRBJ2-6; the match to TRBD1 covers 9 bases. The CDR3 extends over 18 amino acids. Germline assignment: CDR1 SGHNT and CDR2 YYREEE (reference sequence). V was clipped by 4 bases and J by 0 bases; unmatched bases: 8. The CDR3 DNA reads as TGTGCCAGCAGCGCACCGGGACAGGGTGGCTCTGGGGCCAACGTCCTGACTTTC. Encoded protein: CASSAPGQGGSGANVLTF.

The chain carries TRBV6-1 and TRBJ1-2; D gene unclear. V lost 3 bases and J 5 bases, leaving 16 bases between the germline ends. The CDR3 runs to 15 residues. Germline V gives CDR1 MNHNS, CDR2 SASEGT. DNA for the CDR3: TGTGCCAGCAGTGAGGCTCAGCGACCGGTGTATGGCTACACCTTC. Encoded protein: CASSEAQRPVYGYTF.

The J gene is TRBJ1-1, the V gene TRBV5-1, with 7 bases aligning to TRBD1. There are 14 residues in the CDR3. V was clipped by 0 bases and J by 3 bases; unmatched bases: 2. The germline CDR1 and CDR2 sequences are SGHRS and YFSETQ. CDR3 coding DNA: TGCGCCAGCAGCTTGGACACAGGGGACACTGAAGCTTTCTTT. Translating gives CASSLDTGDTEAFF.

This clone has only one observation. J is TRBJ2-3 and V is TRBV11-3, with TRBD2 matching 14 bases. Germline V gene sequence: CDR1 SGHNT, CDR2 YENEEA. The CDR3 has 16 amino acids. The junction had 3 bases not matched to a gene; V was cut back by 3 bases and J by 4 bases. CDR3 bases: TGTGCCAGCAGCTTTGGACTAGCGGGGGGATCAGATACGCAGTATTTT. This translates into CASSFGLAGGSDTQYF.

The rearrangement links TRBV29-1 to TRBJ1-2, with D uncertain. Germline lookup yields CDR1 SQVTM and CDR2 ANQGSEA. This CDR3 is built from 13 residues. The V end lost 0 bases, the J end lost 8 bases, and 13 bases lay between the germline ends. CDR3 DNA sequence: TGCAGCGTTGAAGATCGTTCGTCCGGGGGCTACACCTTC. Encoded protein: CSVEDRSSGGYTF.

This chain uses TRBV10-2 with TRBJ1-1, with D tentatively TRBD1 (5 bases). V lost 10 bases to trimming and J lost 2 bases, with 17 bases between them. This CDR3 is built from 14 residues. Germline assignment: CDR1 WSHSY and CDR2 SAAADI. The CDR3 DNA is TGCGCCACTTCGACAGAGAACGGTAACACTGAAGCTTTCTTT. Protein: CATSTENGNTEAFF.

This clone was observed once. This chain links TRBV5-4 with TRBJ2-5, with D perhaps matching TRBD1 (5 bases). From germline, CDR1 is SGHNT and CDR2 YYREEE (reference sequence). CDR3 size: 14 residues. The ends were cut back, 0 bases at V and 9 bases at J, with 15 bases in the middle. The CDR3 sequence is CASSLVGGGAAQYF. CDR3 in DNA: TGTGCCAGCAGCTTGGTGGGTGGTGGGGCGGCCCAGTACTTC.

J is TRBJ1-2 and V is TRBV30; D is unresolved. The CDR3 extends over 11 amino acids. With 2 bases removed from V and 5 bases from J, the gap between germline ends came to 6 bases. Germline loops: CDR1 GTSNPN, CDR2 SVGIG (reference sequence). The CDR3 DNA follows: TGTGCCTGGAGTCTGATGTATGGCTACACCTTC. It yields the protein CAWSLMYGYTF.

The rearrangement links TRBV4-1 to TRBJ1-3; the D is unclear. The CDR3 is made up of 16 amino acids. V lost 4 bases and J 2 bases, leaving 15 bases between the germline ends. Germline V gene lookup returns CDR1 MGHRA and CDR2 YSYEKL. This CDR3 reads CASSPYPAGAGNTIYF. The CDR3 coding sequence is TGCGCCAGCAGCCCCTACCCCGCCGGGGCTGGAAACACCATATATTTT.

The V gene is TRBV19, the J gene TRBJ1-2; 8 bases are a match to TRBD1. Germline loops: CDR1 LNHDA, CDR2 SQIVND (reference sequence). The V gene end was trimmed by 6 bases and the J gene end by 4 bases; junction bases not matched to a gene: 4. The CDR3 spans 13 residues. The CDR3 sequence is CASRMTGVYGYTF. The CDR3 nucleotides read TGTGCCAGTAGGATGACAGGGGTCTATGGCTACACCTTC.

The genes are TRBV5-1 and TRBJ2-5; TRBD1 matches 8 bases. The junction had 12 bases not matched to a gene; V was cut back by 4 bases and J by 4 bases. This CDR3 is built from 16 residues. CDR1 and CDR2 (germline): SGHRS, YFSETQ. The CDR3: CASSILTGGIGETQYF. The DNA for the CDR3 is TGCGCCAGCAGCATATTAACAGGGGGTATTGGAGAGACCCAGTACTTC.

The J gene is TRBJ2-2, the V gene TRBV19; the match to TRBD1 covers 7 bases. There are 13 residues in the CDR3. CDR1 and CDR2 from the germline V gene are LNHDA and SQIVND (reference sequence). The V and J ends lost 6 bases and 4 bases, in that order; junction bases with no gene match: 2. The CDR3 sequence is CASSAGGTGELFF. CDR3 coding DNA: TGTGCCAGTAGCGCAGGGGGCACCGGGGAGCTGTTTTTT.

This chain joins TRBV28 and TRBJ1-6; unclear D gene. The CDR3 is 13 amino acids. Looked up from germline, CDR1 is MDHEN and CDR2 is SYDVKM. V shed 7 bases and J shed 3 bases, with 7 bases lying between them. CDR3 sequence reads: CASNLVYNSPLHF. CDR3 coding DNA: TGTGCCAGCAACCTCGTCTATAATTCACCCCTCCACTTT.

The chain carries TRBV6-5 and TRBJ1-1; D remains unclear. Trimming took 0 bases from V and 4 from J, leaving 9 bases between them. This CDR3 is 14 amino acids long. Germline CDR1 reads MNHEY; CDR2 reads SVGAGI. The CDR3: CASSYSRGSTEAFF. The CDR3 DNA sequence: TGTGCCAGCAGTTACTCTCGGGGATCCACTGAAGCTTTCTTT.

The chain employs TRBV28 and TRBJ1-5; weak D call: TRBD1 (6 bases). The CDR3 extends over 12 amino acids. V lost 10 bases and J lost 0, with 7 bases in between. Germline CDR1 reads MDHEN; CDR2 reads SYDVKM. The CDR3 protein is CATRGSNQPQHF. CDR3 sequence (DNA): TGTGCCACCAGGGGTAGCAATCAGCCCCAGCATTTT.

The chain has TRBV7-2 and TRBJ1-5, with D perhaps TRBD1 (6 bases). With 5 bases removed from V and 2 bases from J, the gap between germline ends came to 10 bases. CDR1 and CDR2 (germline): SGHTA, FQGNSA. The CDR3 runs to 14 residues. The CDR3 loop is CASSGGPGNQPQHF. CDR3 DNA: TGTGCCAGCAGCGGGGGGCCAGGCAATCAGCCCCAGCATTTT.

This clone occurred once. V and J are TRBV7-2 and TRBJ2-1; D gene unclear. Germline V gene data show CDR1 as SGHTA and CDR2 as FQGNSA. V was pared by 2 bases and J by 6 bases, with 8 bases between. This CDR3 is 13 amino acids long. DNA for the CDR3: TGTGCCAGCAGCTTACAGTCTGCCAATGAGCAGTTCTTC. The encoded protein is CASSLQSANEQFF.

CDR3 sequence reads: CAWSVIPQDRGNYGYTF. In DNA, the CDR3 is TGTGCCTGGAGTGTTATCCCCCAGGACAGGGGGAACTATGGCTACACCTTC. This chain connects TRBV30 to TRBJ1-2, with TRBD1 matching 10 bases. Germline V lookup: CDR1 GTSNPN, CDR2 SVGIG (reference sequence). This CDR3 region has 17 residues. J gave up 2 bases and V 0 bases, and 9 bases lay outside the gene matches. Using reference TRBV30 and TRBJ1-2 for the parts outside the CDR3, the full variable domain is SQTIHQWPATLVQPVGSPLSLECTVEGTSNPNLYWYRQAAGRGLQLLFYSVGIGQISSEVPQNLSASRPQDRQFILSSKKLLLSDSGFYLCAWSVIPQDRGNYGYTFGSGTRLTVV.

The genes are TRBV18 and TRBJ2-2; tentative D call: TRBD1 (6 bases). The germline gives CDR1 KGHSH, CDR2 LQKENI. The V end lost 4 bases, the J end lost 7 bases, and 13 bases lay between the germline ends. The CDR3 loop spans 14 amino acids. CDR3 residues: CASSQQQGFGELFF. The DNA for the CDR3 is TGTGCCAGCTCACAACAACAGGGTTTCGGGGAGCTGTTTTTT.

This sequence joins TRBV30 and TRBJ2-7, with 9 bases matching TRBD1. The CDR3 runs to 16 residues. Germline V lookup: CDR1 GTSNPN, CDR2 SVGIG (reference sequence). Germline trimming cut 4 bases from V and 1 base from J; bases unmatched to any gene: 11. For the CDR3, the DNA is TGTGCCTGGATCTCGAAGGGGACAGGGCCTTCCTACGAGCAGTACTTC. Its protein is CAWISKGTGPSYEQYF.

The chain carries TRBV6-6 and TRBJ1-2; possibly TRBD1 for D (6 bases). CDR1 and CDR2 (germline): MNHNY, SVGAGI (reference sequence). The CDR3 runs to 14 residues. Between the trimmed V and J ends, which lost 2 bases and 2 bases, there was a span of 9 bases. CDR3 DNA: TGTGCCAGCAGTTACGACAGGAAAAACTATGGCTACACCTTC. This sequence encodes CASSYDRKNYGYTF.

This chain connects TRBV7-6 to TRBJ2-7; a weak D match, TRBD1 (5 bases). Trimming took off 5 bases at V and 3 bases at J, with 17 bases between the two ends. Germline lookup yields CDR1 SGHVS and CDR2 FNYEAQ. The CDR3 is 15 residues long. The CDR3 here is CASSRQWGNIYEQYF. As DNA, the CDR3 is TGTGCCAGCAGCCGACAGTGGGGCAATATCTACGAGCAGTACTTC.